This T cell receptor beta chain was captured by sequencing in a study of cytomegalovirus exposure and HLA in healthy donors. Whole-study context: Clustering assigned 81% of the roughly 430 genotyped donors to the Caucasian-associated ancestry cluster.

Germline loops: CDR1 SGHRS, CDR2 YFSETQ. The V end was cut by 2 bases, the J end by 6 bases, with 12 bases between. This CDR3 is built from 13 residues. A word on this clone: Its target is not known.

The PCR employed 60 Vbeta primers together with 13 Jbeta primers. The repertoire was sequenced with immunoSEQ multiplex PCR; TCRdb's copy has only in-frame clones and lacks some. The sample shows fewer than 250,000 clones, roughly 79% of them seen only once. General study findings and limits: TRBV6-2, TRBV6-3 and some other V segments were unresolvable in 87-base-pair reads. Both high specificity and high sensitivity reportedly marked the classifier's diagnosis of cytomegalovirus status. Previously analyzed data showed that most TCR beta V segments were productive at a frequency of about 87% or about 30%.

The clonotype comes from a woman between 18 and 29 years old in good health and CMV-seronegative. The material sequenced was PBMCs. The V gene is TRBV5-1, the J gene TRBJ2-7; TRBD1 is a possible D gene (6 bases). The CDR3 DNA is TGCGCCAGCAGCTTACCAGGGGCGGCCGAGCAGTACTTC. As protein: CASSLPGAAEQYF.